This is a list of T cell receptor beta chains from one sample in a study of response to subunit inactivated influenza vaccine. From the RT-PCR reads, TCRdb called clonotypes with MiXCR, one entry per CDR3 protein. The table records about 190,000 distinct CDR3 sequences, approximately 15% of them present only once. Sequencing was performed on CD8+ T cells sorted from PBMCs, taken 4 to 6 days after vaccination. These receptors originate from a middle-aged man who received an inactivated influenza vaccine. Both conserved end residues are part of each CDR3. The D gene is left open where the match is weak. Clone size, where shown, is once, few, many, or a class for clones that have expanded.

clone_size	d_call	v_call	cdr3_length	j_call	cdr3_nt	cdr3_aa
-	TRBD2	TRBV7-9	17	TRBJ2-5	TGTGCCAGCAGCTTAGTCAGCGGGAGGGCCGGATCAAAGACCCAGTACTTC	CASSLVSGRAGSKTQYF
few	-	TRBV5-1	16	TRBJ2-1	TGCGCCAGCAGAAGAACAGGGTCGAGCTCCTACAATGAGCAGTTCTTC	CASRRTGSSSYNEQFF
many	-	TRBV28	18	TRBJ2-3	TGTGCCAGCAGTCCGACTCCGGGACACCTACCGGGCACAGATACGCAGTATTTT	CASSPTPGHLPGTDTQYF
many	-	TRBV3-1	13	TRBJ2-4	TGTGCCAGCAGCCAAGCGGGACGCAACATTCAGTACTTC	CASSQAGRNIQYF
few	-	TRBV5-1	15	TRBJ2-7	TGCGCCAGCAGCTTGGCTACCAGGAGCTCCTACGAGCAGTACTTC	CASSLATRSSYEQYF
-	-	TRBV2	13	TRBJ2-7	TGTGCCAGCGGCCTTGGGAGTAACTACGAGCAGTACTTC	CASGLGSNYEQYF
-	-	TRBV7-9	13	TRBJ2-7	TGTGCCAGCAGCTTCCGACAGACCGGCGAGCAGTACTTC	CASSFRQTGEQYF
-	TRBD2	TRBV24-1	14	TRBJ2-1	TGTGCCACCAGTGAGCTAGCGGGAGTAAGTGAGCAGTTCTTC	CATSELAGVSEQFF
few	TRBD1	TRBV6-5	15	TRBJ2-7	TGTGCCAGCAGTTACTCGGAGGGACAGGGCTACGAGCAGTACTTC	CASSYSEGQGYEQYF
-	TRBD2	TRBV20-1	21	TRBJ2-4	TGCAGTGCTCCTAACCCCTTTACTAGCGGGAGAGAGGGTTATGCCAAAAACATTCAGTACTTC	CSAPNPFTSGREGYAKNIQYF